This T cell receptor beta chain was profiled in a study of lymphopenia after photon versus proton radiotherapy. Profiled with immunoSEQ multiplex PCR; TCRdb holds only in-frame clones, not every one. The data hold about 20,000 clones, with 70% to 90% observed a single time. Whole-study findings and limits: Proton therapy kept repertoires fairly stable, unlike photons, which gained effector/memory cells. Only patients who died were analyzed for survival; proton advantage is unproven.

V lost 4 bases and J lost 2, with 9 bases in between. The CDR3 consists of 13 residues. Germline V CDR1 and CDR2: SNHLY, FYNNEI. As regards this clone: Its antigen is as yet unknown.

The starting material was peripheral blood, obtained from a patient treated with photon-based radiotherapy. The clonotype was recovered from a woman between 45 and 60 years old with pancreatic cancer. V usage is TRBV2 and J usage is TRBJ2-7; D is possibly TRBD1 (5 bases). The CDR3 region is CASSVVRAYEQYF. CDR3 sequence (DNA): TGTGCCAGCAGTGTCGTCAGGGCCTACGAGCAGTACTTC.